The TCR beta chain under discussion was sequenced for a study of shared T cell receptors in the human thymus. The table came from immunoSEQ multiplex PCR; TCRdb's copy has only in-frame clones and leaves some out. The sample consists of 640,000 or so clones, 80% to 90% of them appearing once. V was shortened by 7 bases and J by 5 bases, with 15 bases between the two germline ends. The CDR3 sequence is 14 residues long. Germline V CDR1 and CDR2: MDHEN, SYDVKM. The data were also submitted as part of a second study, on human thymus T cells.

This receptor was taken from a boy under two years old with a congenital heart defect. This chain joins TRBV28 and TRBJ1-5; D is possibly TRBD1 (5 bases). Sequenced material: thymocytes. The CDR3 reads CASTSRALHQPQHF. The CDR3 coding sequence is TGTGCCAGCACCTCCAGGGCCCTCCATCAGCCCCAGCATTTT.